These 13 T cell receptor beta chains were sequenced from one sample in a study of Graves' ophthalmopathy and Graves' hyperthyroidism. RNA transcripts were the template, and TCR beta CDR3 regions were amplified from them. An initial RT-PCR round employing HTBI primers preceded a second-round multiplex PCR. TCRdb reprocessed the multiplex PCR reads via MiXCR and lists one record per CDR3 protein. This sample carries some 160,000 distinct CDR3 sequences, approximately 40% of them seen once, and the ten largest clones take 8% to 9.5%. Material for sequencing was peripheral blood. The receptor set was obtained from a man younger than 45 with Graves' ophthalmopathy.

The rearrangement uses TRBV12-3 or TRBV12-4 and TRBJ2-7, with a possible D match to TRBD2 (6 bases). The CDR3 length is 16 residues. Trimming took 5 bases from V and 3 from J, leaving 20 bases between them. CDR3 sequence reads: CASSGVGLARIYEQYF. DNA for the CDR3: TGTGCCAGCAGTGGAGTGGGCCTAGCGCGGATCTACGAGCAGTACTTC.

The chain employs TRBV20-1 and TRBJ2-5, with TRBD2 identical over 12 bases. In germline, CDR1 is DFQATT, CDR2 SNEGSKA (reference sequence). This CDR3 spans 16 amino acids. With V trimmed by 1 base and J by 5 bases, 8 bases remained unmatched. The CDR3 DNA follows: TGCAGTGCTAGAGGGGAAGGGCTAGCGGGAGGGGAGACCCAGTACTTC. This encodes CSARGEGLAGGETQYF.

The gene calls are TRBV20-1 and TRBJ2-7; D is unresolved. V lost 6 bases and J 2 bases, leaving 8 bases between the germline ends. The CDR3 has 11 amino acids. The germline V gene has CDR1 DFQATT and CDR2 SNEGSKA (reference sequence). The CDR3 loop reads CSATQAYEQYF. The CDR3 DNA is TGCAGTGCCACTCAGGCCTACGAGCAGTACTTC.

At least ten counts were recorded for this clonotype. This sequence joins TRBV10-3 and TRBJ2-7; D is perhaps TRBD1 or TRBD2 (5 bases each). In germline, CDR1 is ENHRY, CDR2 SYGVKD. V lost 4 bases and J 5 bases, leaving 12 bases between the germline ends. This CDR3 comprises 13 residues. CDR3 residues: CAISVRGGDEQYF. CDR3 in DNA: TGTGCCATCAGTGTCCGTGGGGGTGACGAGCAGTACTTC.

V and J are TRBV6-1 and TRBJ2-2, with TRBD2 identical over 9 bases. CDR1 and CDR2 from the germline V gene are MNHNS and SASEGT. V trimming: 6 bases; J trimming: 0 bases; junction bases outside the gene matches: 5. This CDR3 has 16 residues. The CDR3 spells CASRPWTSANTGELFF. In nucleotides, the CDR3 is TGTGCCAGCAGGCCATGGACTAGCGCGAACACCGGGGAGCTGTTTTTT.

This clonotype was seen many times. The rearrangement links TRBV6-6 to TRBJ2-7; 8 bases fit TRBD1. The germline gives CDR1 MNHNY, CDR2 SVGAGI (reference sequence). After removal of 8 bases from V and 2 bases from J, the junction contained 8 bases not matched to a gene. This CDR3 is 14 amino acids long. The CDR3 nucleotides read TGTGCCAGCCGTTTCACAGGGGGGACCTACGAGCAGTACTTC. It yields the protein CASRFTGGTYEQYF.

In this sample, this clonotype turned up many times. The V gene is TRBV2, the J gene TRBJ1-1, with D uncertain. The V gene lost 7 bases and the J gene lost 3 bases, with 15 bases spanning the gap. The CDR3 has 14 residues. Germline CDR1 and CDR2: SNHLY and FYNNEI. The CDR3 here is CASTLDSGDTEAFF. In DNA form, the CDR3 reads TGTGCCAGCACCCTAGATTCCGGGGACACTGAAGCTTTCTTT. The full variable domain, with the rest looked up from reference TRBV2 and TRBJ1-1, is EPEVTQTPSHQVTQMGQEVILRCVPISNHLYFYWYRQILGQKVEFLVSFYNNEISEKSEIFDDQFSVERPDGSNFTLKIRSTKLEDSAMYFCASTLDSGDTEAFFGQGTRLTVV.

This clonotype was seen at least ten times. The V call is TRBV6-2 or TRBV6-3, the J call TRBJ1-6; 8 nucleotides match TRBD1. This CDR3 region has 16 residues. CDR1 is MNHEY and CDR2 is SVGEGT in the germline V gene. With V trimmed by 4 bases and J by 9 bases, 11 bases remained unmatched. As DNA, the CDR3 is TGTGCCAGCAGTTTCACTCTCGACAGGGGCGGTTCACCCCTCCACTTT. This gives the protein CASSFTLDRGGSPLHF.

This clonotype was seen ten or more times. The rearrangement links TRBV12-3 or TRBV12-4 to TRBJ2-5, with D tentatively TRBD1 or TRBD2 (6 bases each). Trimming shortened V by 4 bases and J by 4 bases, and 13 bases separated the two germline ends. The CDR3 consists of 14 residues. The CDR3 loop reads CASSSPGARETQYF. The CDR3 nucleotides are TGTGCCAGCAGTTCTCCGGGGGCGCGAGAGACCCAGTACTTC.

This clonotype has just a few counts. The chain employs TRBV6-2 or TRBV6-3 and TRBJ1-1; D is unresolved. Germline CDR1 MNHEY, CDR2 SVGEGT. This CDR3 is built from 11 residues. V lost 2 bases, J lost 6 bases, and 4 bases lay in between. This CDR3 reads CASSYPAEAFF. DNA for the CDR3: TGTGCCAGCAGTTACCCTGCTGAAGCTTTCTTT.

CDR3 bases: TGTGCCACCAGTGACCCTGGACGGGAAGAGACCCAGTACTTC. Amino acid sequence: CATSDPGREETQYF. V usage is TRBV24-1 and J usage is TRBJ2-5, with D hard to call. The CDR3 is 14 amino acids. Germline loops: CDR1 KGHDR, CDR2 SFDVKD. Trimming stripped 4 bases from V and 3 bases from J, with 11 bases between.

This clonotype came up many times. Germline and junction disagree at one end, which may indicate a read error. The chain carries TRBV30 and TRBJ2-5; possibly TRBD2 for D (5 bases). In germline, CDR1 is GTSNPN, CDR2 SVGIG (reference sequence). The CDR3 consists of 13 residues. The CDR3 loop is CAWGSRGRPKRDF. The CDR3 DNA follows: TGTGCCTGGGGCTCGAGAGGTAGGCCCAAGAGGGACTTC.

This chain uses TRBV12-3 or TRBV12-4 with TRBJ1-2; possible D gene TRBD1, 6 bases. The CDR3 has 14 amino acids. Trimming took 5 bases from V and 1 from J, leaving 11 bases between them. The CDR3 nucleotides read TGTGCCAGCAGTACCGGACAGATTAACTATGGCTACACCTTC. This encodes CASSTGQINYGYTF.